This record looks at one T cell receptor (beta chain) sequence and its context. Followed over time, Seattle patients had been enrolled while infection was active. In the source study's methods: Scientists estimated how many nucleated cells there were by amplifying reference gene primers. TCRdb's table, derived via immunoSEQ multiplex PCR, lists solely in-frame clones and lacks some. The V and J calls and clone size are taken from that table; D and trimming were inferred from the DNA. This table has more than 80,000 clones, 87% appearing once. The data originate from a study of blood T cell repertoires in COVID-19. At the level of the study: Collection of acute and convalescent COVID-19 samples took place in the United States, Italy and Spain.

Germline CDR1 is SGHTA and CDR2 is FQGNSA. Trimming cost V 5 bases and J 1 base, with 15 bases left between them. The CDR3 totals 17 residues. The receptor was derived from a woman aged 55-69 years with COVID-19, enrolled during active disease. Sequencing was carried out using peripheral blood. The gene calls are TRBV7-2 and TRBJ1-6; D is uncertain. The CDR3 region is CASSHFPLESYNSPLHF. CDR3 DNA sequence: TGTGCCAGCAGCCATTTCCCGCTGGAGTCCTATAATTCACCCCTCCACTTT.